The TCR beta chain under discussion was sequenced for a study of blood T cell repertoires in COVID-19. Profiled with immunoSEQ multiplex PCR; TCRdb holds only in-frame clones, not every one. The sample contains more than 250,000 clones, approximately 82% of which appear only once. Germline CDR1 and CDR2: LNHDA and SQIVND (reference sequence). This CDR3 contains 15 residues. V was cut by 4 bases and J by 0 bases, with 12 bases left in between. This clone has only a few counts. The clonotype originates from a man aged 35-49 years who had been exposed to COVID-19. V gene TRBV19 combines with J gene TRBJ1-1; no reliable D call. The specimen was PBMCs or T cells enriched from blood (not recorded which). DNA for the CDR3: TGTGCCAGTAGTACGGGTTTCAGACTGAACACTGAAGCTTTCTTT. This codes for CASSTGFRLNTEAFF. The variable domain in full, with the rest retrieved from reference TRBV19 and TRBJ1-1, is DGGITQSPKYLFRKEGQNVTLSCEQNLNHDAMYWYRQDPGQGLRLIYYSQIVNDFQKGDIAEGYSVSREKKESFPLTVTSAQKNPTAFYLCASSTGFRLNTEAFFGQGTRLTVV.